This T cell receptor beta chain was sequenced for a study of identifying expanded T cells in peripheral blood. Overall study findings and caveats: Differentially abundant clones: 0.95 to 1.5 between replicates, 16.4 at around 2 weeks, less than 20 at four.

Assay: immunoSEQ multiplex PCR; the TCRdb copy retains only in-frame clones and omits some. In the table there are about 97,000 clones, 70% to 90% of which are singletons. A word on this clone: Its target is not known.

V was shortened by 10 bases and J by 1 base, with 10 bases between the two germline ends. In germline, CDR1 is MGHDK, CDR2 SYGVNS. The CDR3 contains 12 residues. Input material: blood. This receptor was obtained from a person between 18 and 75 years old in good health. The chain has TRBV25-1 and TRBJ1-2; D unresolved. CDR3 sequence reads: CATHGYNYGYTF. CDR3 in DNA: TGTGCCACTCACGGATATAACTATGGCTACACCTTC.